This T cell receptor beta chain was recorded in a study of molecular identifiers for immune sequencing clone quantification. V lost 1 base to trimming and J lost 0 bases, with 10 bases between them. Germline V gene lookup returns CDR1 SGHTA and CDR2 FQGNSA. The CDR3 has 15 amino acids. This clonotype was found many times. Its antigen remains unknown. Findings and caveats of the study: Underestimated sizes of highly expanded clones could result from identical TCR molecules that share a barcode. Detecting spiked Jurkat TCR RNA from one cell among about 910,000 naive cells was reportedly possible.

MiXCR was run by TCRdb on the PCR reads, yielding one entry per CDR3 protein. There are roughly 320,000 distinct CDR3 sequences in the sample; under 25% occur only once, and around 0.74% lies in the top ten. This receptor was taken from a human donor in good health. Some libraries in this study had Jurkat cell RNA spiked in. The chain recombines TRBV7-2 with TRBJ2-7, with D perhaps TRBD1 or TRBD2 (5 bases each). The sequenced sample was naive CD8+ T cells from blood, with Jurkat cell RNA spiked in. Regarding subset: FACS-sorted CD8+CD4-CCR7+CD45RA+ naive T cells. CDR3 bases: TGTGCCAGCAGCTTAGAGGGGAGTAGCTCCTACGAGCAGTACTTC. Protein product: CASSLEGSSSYEQYF. Full variable domain (outside the CDR3, taken from reference TRBV7-2 and TRBJ2-7): GAGVSQSPSNKVTEKGKDVELRCDPISGHTALYWYRQSLGQGLEFLIYFQGNSAPDKSGLPSDRFSAERTGGSVSTLTIQRTQQEDSAVYLCASSLEGSSSYEQYFGPGTRLTVT.